Listed below are T cell receptor beta chains from one sample, sequenced in a study of blood T cell repertoires in COVID-19. Data came from immunoSEQ multiplex PCR; TCRdb stores just in-frame clones and leaves some out. This repertoire shows about 400,000 clones, approximately 88% found once; its top ten account for roughly 1.9%. Sequenced: PBMCs or T cells enriched from blood (not recorded which). The source is a woman between 40 and 55 years old with acute COVID-19. The CDR3 runs from the conserved cysteine through the conserved F or W.

J: TRBJ1-1; V: TRBV5-1; CDR3: CASSRGQGRTEAFF
J: TRBJ2-1; V: TRBV5-1; CDR3: CASSSQRGAVSYNEQFF
J: TRBJ2-3; V: TRBV5-4; CDR3: CASSFGRGGLDTQYF
J: TRBJ1-1; V: TRBV7-9; CDR3: CASSLEVGGDTEAFF
J: TRBJ2-7; V: TRBV7-2; CDR3: CASSLYGQDNYEQYF
J: TRBJ2-3; V: TRBV19; CDR3: CASSGAGETDTQYF
J: TRBJ2-3; V: TRBV19; CDR3: CASRRQPFGTDTQYF
J: TRBJ2-2; V: TRBV4-2; CDR3: CASSQEWVSGGNTGELFF
J: TRBJ1-1; V: TRBV27; CDR3: CASSPPFRGIRDTEAFF
J: TRBJ1-2; V: TRBV19; CDR3: CASSVTGDYGYTF
J: TRBJ2-2; V: TRBV9; CDR3: CASSPSGGIFTGELFF
J: TRBJ1-1; V: TRBV10-3; CDR3: CAISESRTGTGNTEAFF
J: TRBJ2-7; V: TRBV21-1; CDR3: CASIWTGEQYEQYF
J: TRBJ2-3; V: TRBV4-2; CDR3: CASSHQTSGGTDTQYF
J: TRBJ1-5; V: TRBV7-2; CDR3: CASTLRQVNQPQHF
J: TRBJ1-3; V: TRBV2; CDR3: CASSELKGQGYGNTIYF
J: TRBJ2-3; V: TRBV18; CDR3: CASSPLATDTQYF
J: TRBJ2-1; V: TRBV5-1; CDR3: CASSSDNEQFF
J: TRBJ1-5; V: TRBV19; CDR3: CASSPTDRGSNQPQHF
J: TRBJ2-7; V: TRBV20-1; CDR3: CSADRAYEQYF
J: TRBJ2-1; V: TRBV3-1/TRBV3-2; CDR3: CASSEPSGSSYNEQFF
J: TRBJ1-2; V: TRBV2; CDR3: CASSGLNYGYTF
J: TRBJ1-1; V: TRBV9; CDR3: CASTFMSDMNTEAFF
J: TRBJ2-2; V: TRBV7-9; CDR3: CASSPGVGDRDVRELFF
J: TRBJ1-2; V: TRBV6-5; CDR3: CASSFQRTANYGYTF
J: TRBJ1-1; V: TRBV4-1; CDR3: CASSQRDRGNTEAFF
J: TRBJ1-2; V: TRBV5-3; CDR3: CARSLFWEGIYGYTF
J: TRBJ2-7; V: TRBV29-1; CDR3: CSVSTGTGSSYEQYF
J: TRBJ1-1; V: TRBV19; CDR3: CASSRTQYTEAFF
J: TRBJ1-1; V: TRBV9; CDR3: CASSVVSGTGDTEAFF
J: TRBJ2-5; V: TRBV6-5; CDR3: CASSLQGQETQYF
J: TRBJ1-1; V: TRBV5-4; CDR3: CASSLPPGQGTEAFF